Below are 23 T cell receptor beta chains sequenced from a single sample in a study of cytomegalovirus exposure and HLA in healthy donors. Use of 60 Vbeta and 13 Jbeta primers characterized the PCR. Sequenced by immunoSEQ multiplex PCR; TCRdb stores in-frame clones only, minus some. The table includes tens of thousands of clones, about 75% detected once. Sequencing used PBMCs. These receptors were collected from a man aged 35 to 55 in good health and CMV-seronegative.

CDR3 sequence: CATKGGIETQYF. The CDR3 DNA follows: TGTGCCACTAAGGGGGGGATAGAGACCCAGTACTTC. V gene TRBV19 combines with J gene TRBJ2-5, with D possibly being TRBD2 (7 bases). V dropped 10 bases and J dropped 4 bases, with 13 bases sitting between them. The CDR3 spans 12 residues. The germline CDR1 and CDR2 sequences are LNHDA and SQIVND (reference sequence).

This clone has only one observation. V and J are TRBV4-2 and TRBJ2-4; TRBD2 agrees at 13 bases. From germline, CDR1 is LGHNA and CDR2 YNFKEQ. This CDR3 comprises 16 residues. V lost 5 bases, J lost 12 bases, and 13 bases stayed unmatched. CDR3 DNA sequence: TGTGCCAGCAGCGCCCAATTTGGACTAGCGGGAGCGAATCAGTACTTC. Translating it yields CASSAQFGLAGANQYF.

V and J are TRBV5-5 and TRBJ1-6; no definite D call. The CDR3 has 14 amino acids. Trimming left V 4 bases short and J 10 bases short, with 15 bases between. In germline, CDR1 is SGHKS, CDR2 YYEKEE (reference sequence). The CDR3 region has the DNA TGTGCCAGCAGCCCGCCACAGTCTGCGTCACCCCTCCACTTT. It translates to CASSPPQSASPLHF.

Turning to this clone: The junction departs from the called germline gene at one end, perhaps through a read error. This CDR3 is CASSFEDTGELFF. In DNA, the CDR3 is TGTGCTAGCAGCTTTGAGGACACCGGGGAGCTGTTTTTT. V gene TRBV7-7 combines with J gene TRBJ2-2, with D hard to call. The CDR3 contains 13 residues. Per the germline V gene, CDR1 is SSHAT and CDR2 is FNYEAQ (reference sequence).

This chain links TRBV9 with TRBJ1-5, with a weak D call TRBD1 (5 bases). This CDR3 is built from 13 residues. Trimming stripped 3 bases from V and 3 bases from J, with 7 bases between. The germline CDR1 and CDR2 sequences are SGDLS and YYNGEE. The CDR3 sequence is CASSATVNQPQHF. In DNA, the CDR3 is TGTGCCAGCAGCGCGACAGTCAATCAGCCCCAGCATTTT.

The genes are TRBV13 and TRBJ1-1, with 12 bases aligning to TRBD1. The J segment lost 1 base and the V segment lost 4 bases, leaving 13 bases of the junction unmatched. In germline, CDR1 is PRHDT, CDR2 FYEKMQ (reference sequence). This CDR3 has 19 amino acids. For the CDR3, the DNA is TGTGCCAGCAGCTCTTTCTGGGACAGGGGGCAGGTAGGGAACACTGAAGCTTTCTTT. Translation gives CASSSFWDRGQVGNTEAFF.

The J gene is TRBJ1-5, the V gene TRBV19; no definite D call. Trimming shortened V by 7 bases and J by 8 bases, and 21 bases separated the two germline ends. Germline CDR1 is LNHDA and CDR2 is SQIVND (reference sequence). The CDR3 is made up of 15 amino acids. The CDR3 protein is CASNPPAGDGKPQHF. The CDR3 DNA reads as TGTGCCAGTAACCCCCCGGCCGGGGATGGAAAGCCCCAGCATTTT.

This clone was recorded once. V and J are TRBV29-1 and TRBJ1-2; no clear D. CDR1 and CDR2 (germline): SQVTM, ANQGSEA. The CDR3 runs 12 residues. V was trimmed by 4 bases and J by 1 base, leaving 7 bases between them. CDR3 coding DNA: TGCAGCGTTGCCGTTTTTAACTATGGCTACACCTTC. This encodes CSVAVFNYGYTF.

In this sample, this clone turned up once. V and J are TRBV29-1 and TRBJ1-1; a possible D gene is TRBD1 (5 bases). The V and J ends lost 1 base and 11 bases respectively, with 5 bases between them. Germline CDR1 SQVTM, CDR2 ANQGSEA. This CDR3 is 9 amino acids long. CDR3: CSVEGGAFF. DNA of the CDR3: TGCAGCGTTGAAGGGGGCGCTTTCTTT.

This clone was detected only once. This chain uses TRBV5-1 with TRBJ2-2, with D maybe TRBD1 (6 bases). This CDR3 has 16 amino acids. Germline CDR1 reads SGHRS; CDR2 reads YFSETQ. V lost 0 bases to trimming and J lost 5 bases, with 14 bases between them. The CDR3 DNA reads as TGCGCCAGCAGCTTGGTGTCCAGGACAGATACCGGGGAGCTGTTTTTT. This sequence encodes CASSLVSRTDTGELFF. The full variable domain, rest sourced from reference TRBV5-1 and TRBJ2-2, is KAGVTQTPRYLIKTRGQQVTLSCSPISGHRSVSWYQQTPGQGLQFLFEYFSETQRNKGNFPGRFSGRQFSNSRSEMNVSTLELGDSALYLCASSLVSRTDTGELFFGEGSRLTVL.

This clone showed up just once. The chain combines TRBV7-9 with TRBJ2-1; a weak D match, TRBD1 (6 bases). This CDR3 is built from 11 residues. V dropped 6 bases and J dropped 7 bases, with 7 bases sitting between them. Germline V gene data show CDR1 as SEHNR and CDR2 as FQNEAQ (reference sequence). The CDR3 reads CASRGGNEQFF. The DNA for the CDR3 is TGTGCCAGCAGAGGGGGAAATGAGCAGTTCTTC.

The chain combines TRBV4-1 with TRBJ2-6; 10 nucleotides match TRBD1. CDR1 MGHRA and CDR2 YSYEKL come from the germline V gene. The V segment lost 3 bases and the J segment 0 bases; nucleotides outside the gene matches: 5. The CDR3 has 18 residues. The CDR3 region is CASSQEGQGVSGANVLTF. CDR3 coding DNA: TGCGCCAGCAGCCAGGAAGGACAGGGGGTCTCTGGGGCCAACGTCCTGACTTTC.

CDR3 sequence: CASSTTAREGQLFF. CDR3 DNA sequence: TGTGCCAGTAGTACAACGGCCAGGGAGGGGCAACTGTTTTTT. The V gene is TRBV19, the J gene TRBJ1-4; tentative D call: TRBD1 (5 bases). V dropped 4 bases and J dropped 12 bases, with 18 bases sitting between them. In germline, CDR1 is LNHDA, CDR2 SQIVND (reference sequence). The CDR3 is made up of 14 amino acids.

A few counts support this clone. The V gene is TRBV10-2, the J gene TRBJ2-7, with 10 bases aligning to TRBD1. There are 14 residues in the CDR3. V lost 6 bases to trimming and J lost 3 bases; unmatched junction nucleotides: 5. Looked up from germline, CDR1 is WSHSY and CDR2 is SAAADI. The CDR3 DNA sequence: TGCGCCAGCAGGGCGGGACAGGGGATCTACGAGCAGTACTTC. Protein: CASRAGQGIYEQYF.

The chain has TRBV6-5 and TRBJ2-7; TRBD2 matches at 8 bases. This CDR3 region has 14 residues. The V gene end was trimmed by 4 bases and the J gene end by 2 bases; junction bases not matched to a gene: 4. Germline lookup yields CDR1 MNHEY and CDR2 SVGAGI. CDR3 nucleotides: TGTGCCAGCAGTTCCGAAGCGGGGGCCTACGAGCAGTACTTC. As protein: CASSSEAGAYEQYF.

A word on this clone: Other DNA sequences in this sample translate to the same CDR3. The rearrangement joins TRBV21-1 to TRBJ2-4; no DNA check was done on the table's D call, TRBD1. TRBV21-1 is a listed pseudogene. The CDR3 spans 16 residues. CDR3 in amino acids: CASTQDSQLAKNIQYF. As DNA, the CDR3 is TGTGCCAGCACCCAGGACAGCCAGCTAGCCAAAAACATTCAGTACTTC.

This sequence joins TRBV4-1 and TRBJ1-1; D is ambiguous. Germline CDR1 and CDR2: MGHRA and YSYEKL. The CDR3 is 13 residues long. Trimming pared 7 bases from V and 0 bases from J, leaving 9 bases between. CDR3 nucleotide sequence: TGCGCCAGCAAGAGAGACATGAACACTGAAGCTTTCTTT. Its translation: CASKRDMNTEAFF.

The chain combines TRBV15 with TRBJ2-1; tentative D call: TRBD1 (6 bases). The length of the CDR3 is 14 residues. CDR1 LNHNV and CDR2 YYDKDF come from the germline V gene (reference sequence). Trimming pared 7 bases from V and 1 base from J, leaving 11 bases between. CDR3 in DNA: TGTGCCACCACTTTGGACAGATCCTACAATGAGCAGTTCTTC. Protein: CATTLDRSYNEQFF.

The chain is built from TRBV5-4 and TRBJ2-6; no clear D gene. Trimming removed 4 bases from V and 1 base from J, with 9 bases in between. The CDR3 covers 15 residues. CDR1 SGHNT and CDR2 YYREEE come from the germline V gene (reference sequence). CDR3 coding DNA: TGTGCCAGCAGCCCCGGTGGTTCTGGGGCCAACGTCCTGACTTTC. It encodes CASSPGGSGANVLTF.

V gene TRBV5-1 combines with J gene TRBJ1-6; TRBD1 is a possible D gene (5 bases). Germline assignment: CDR1 SGHRS and CDR2 YFSETQ. V lost 0 bases, J lost 7 bases, and 17 bases lay in between. The CDR3 is 17 residues long. The CDR3 sequence is CASSLEVKRDRNSPLHF. CDR3 nucleotide sequence: TGCGCCAGCAGCTTGGAGGTGAAGCGGGACCGGAATTCACCCCTCCACTTT.

As concerns this clone: The same CDR3 can be traced to other DNA sequences in this sample. The V gene is TRBV4-2, the J gene TRBJ1-1; D remains ambiguous. There are 15 residues in the CDR3. Germline V lookup: CDR1 LGHNA, CDR2 YNFKEQ. V was shortened by 0 bases and J by 1 base, with 9 bases between the two germline ends. The CDR3 nucleotides read TGTGCCAGCAGCCAAGATTTCCGGGGGAACACTGAAGCTTTCTTT. Protein: CASSQDFRGNTEAFF.

The CDR3 nucleotides are TGTGCCATCAGTCCGACTAGCGGGAACCAAGAGACCCAGTACTTC. This translates into CAISPTSGNQETQYF. The chain recombines TRBV10-3 with TRBJ2-5; 11 bases are a match to TRBD2. Germline CDR1 reads ENHRY; CDR2 reads SYGVKD. The ends lost 5 bases at V and 0 bases at J; junction bases unmatched: 2. This CDR3 has 15 amino acids.

The rearrangement uses TRBV14 and TRBJ2-7; D uncertain. Trimming removed 3 bases from V and 5 bases from J, with 5 bases in between. In germline, CDR1 is SGHDN, CDR2 FVKESK. The CDR3 runs to 11 residues. CDR3 loop: CASSHTNEQYF. The CDR3 DNA reads as TGTGCCAGCAGCCACACAAACGAGCAGTACTTC.